Below, 5 T cell receptor beta chains from the same sample are listed, as sequenced in a study of read filtering for tumor transcriptome and immune sequencing. The library was built from approximately 400 ng RNA with molecular barcoded adaptors for alpha/delta and beta/gamma chains. TCRdb reanalysed the reads using MiXCR and keeps one entry per CDR3 protein. The sample contains roughly 130,000 distinct CDR3 sequences, 10% to 15% of which appear only once. The sequenced sample consisted of a population of CD138-negative cells sorted from bone marrow. These receptors came from a donor at least 40 years old with multiple myeloma.

At least ten counts were recorded for this clonotype. The chain uses TRBV20-1 and TRBJ2-1; maybe TRBD1 (6 bases). Germline CDR1 is DFQATT and CDR2 is SNEGSKA (reference sequence). The CDR3 totals 16 residues. V gave up 0 bases and J gave up 3 bases, with 15 bases separating them. The CDR3, as DNA: TGCAGTGCTAGAGATCGTCGGGACACTTACTACAATGAGCAGTTCTTC. Protein product: CSARDRRDTYYNEQFF.

This clonotype appeared many times. The chain uses TRBV9 and TRBJ2-1; 10 bases are shared with TRBD1. The CDR3 totals 15 residues. CDR1 SGDLS and CDR2 YYNGEE come from the germline V gene. The ends lost 3 bases at V and 3 bases at J; junction bases unmatched: 3. For the CDR3, the DNA is TGTGCCAGCAGCGCGACAGGGGGCATCTACAATGAGCAGTTCTTC. Translation: CASSATGGIYNEQFF.

This clonotype came up many times. The chain is built from TRBV12-3 or TRBV12-4 and TRBJ2-5; unclear D gene. This CDR3 has 12 amino acids. Trimming took 3 bases from V and 1 from J, leaving 3 bases between them. DNA for the CDR3: TGTGCCAGCAGTTTCCTCCAAGAGACCCAGTACTTC. As protein: CASSFLQETQYF.

The table lists this clonotype with many counts. This chain uses TRBV3-1 with TRBJ2-2; TRBD2 aligns across 7 bases. Per the germline V gene, CDR1 is LGHDT and CDR2 is YNNKEL (reference sequence). V lost 5 bases, J lost 3 bases, and 3 bases stayed unmatched. CDR3 length: 14 residues. The CDR3 sequence: CASSAGRDTGELFF. The DNA of the CDR3 is TGTGCCAGCAGCGCAGGGAGGGACACCGGGGAGCTGTTTTTT.

This clonotype was found once. Possible read error: a much larger clone is one base away. V and J are TRBV20-1 and TRBJ2-3; D is ambiguous. CDR1 is DFQATT and CDR2 is SNEGSKA in the germline V gene (reference sequence). Trimming cost V 1 base and J 2 bases, with 10 bases left between them. The CDR3 is 14 amino acids. The CDR3 loop is CSARVSRITDTQYF. CDR3 coding DNA: TGCAGTGCTAGAGTGTCCAGGATCACAGATACGCAGTATTTT.